The source of this T cell receptor beta chain is a study of shared clonotypes between healthy human individuals. Study in general: For every donor, three CD4 naive, three CD4 memory, two CD8 naive and one CD8 memory plates were used. Findings and limits, study-wide: Only blood samples were collected, and tissue repertoires likely differ. A small donor pool kept down the genetic and exposure-history diversity that was represented. Larger richness was generally estimated for naive than memory subsets.

Per germline, CDR1 MGHRA and CDR2 YSYEKL. The ends were cut back, 3 bases at V and 4 bases at J, with 10 bases in the middle. The CDR3 is made up of 14 amino acids. Worth noting for this clone: Its antigen is currently unknown.

Assay used: immunoSEQ multiplex PCR; TCRdb lists only in-frame clones, some missing. Of approximately 2.5 million clones listed, 90% to 95% were seen once; the top ten hold about 0.13%. The sample taken for sequencing was naive CD4+ T cells sorted from blood. Subset specified: CD45RA+ positively selected. This TCR was recovered from a man aged 18 to 30 in good health. This rearrangement joins TRBV4-1 to TRBJ2-1; D gene ambiguous. The CDR3 sequence is CASSQIFKYNEQFF. The CDR3 nucleotides are TGCGCCAGCAGCCAGATCTTTAAATACAATGAGCAGTTCTTC.